This TCR beta chain was identified in a study of blood T cell repertoires in COVID-19. The overall study: Sample material is recorded as cDNA or gDNA derived from T cells, B-cell-depleted T cells, or PBMCs.

Method: immunoSEQ multiplex PCR; TCRdb's copy keeps in-frame clones and lacks some. Of about 49,000 clones listed, about four fifths are singletons. CDR3 length: 19 residues. Trimming left V 0 bases short and J 3 bases short, with 20 bases between. The germline CDR1 and CDR2 sequences are LGHDT and YNNKEL (reference sequence). The origin of this receptor is an older woman with acute or convalescent COVID-19. The chain couples TRBV3-1 (or the pseudogene TRBV3-2) to TRBJ1-4; D is perhaps TRBD1 (5 bases). The sequenced material came from peripheral blood. The CDR3 nucleotides are TGTGCCAGCAGCCAAGATCTGGGAGGGACTTTTCCTTCTAATGAAAAACTGTTTTTT. Protein: CASSQDLGGTFPSNEKLFF.